These 30 T cell receptor beta chains were all obtained from the same sample, sequenced in a study of cytomegalovirus exposure and HLA in healthy donors. Sequencing was performed with immunoSEQ multiplex PCR; in TCRdb, only in-frame clones are kept and a portion is missing. The table records some 320,000 clones, roughly 87% of them present only once. Source material: PBMCs. These receptors all come from a woman between 25 and 40 years old in good health and CMV-seropositive.

The chain couples TRBV2 to TRBJ1-1, with D uncertain. Germline lookup yields CDR1 SNHLY and CDR2 FYNNEI. V was trimmed by 7 bases and J by 7 bases, leaving 7 bases between them. The CDR3 is 10 residues long. CDR3: CASMALEAFF. CDR3 bases: TGTGCCAGCATGGCACTTGAAGCTTTCTTT.

This clone was counted once. The chain couples TRBV7-2 to TRBJ1-2; the D is unclear. The V gene's germline CDR1 is SGHTA and CDR2 FQGNSA. Trimming took 1 base from V and 5 from J, leaving 5 bases between them. The CDR3 extends over 12 amino acids. The CDR3 DNA follows: TGTGCCAGCAGCTTAGGAGCTTATGGCTACACCTTC. Translation: CASSLGAYGYTF. The whole variable domain, filled in from reference TRBV7-2 and TRBJ1-2, reads GAGVSQSPSNKVTEKGKDVELRCDPISGHTALYWYRQSLGQGLEFLIYFQGNSAPDKSGLPSDRFSAERTGGSVSTLTIQRTQQEDSAVYLCASSLGAYGYTFGSGTRLTVV.

This clone was counted once. The chain links TRBV7-2 to TRBJ2-7; 8 bases align to TRBD2. CDR1 and CDR2 (germline): SGHTA, FQGNSA. V was clipped by 1 base and J by 2 bases; unmatched bases: 13. CDR3 length: 18 amino acids. The CDR3 DNA reads TGTGCCAGCAGCTTAGAGAGGGGGACTAGTCCCATGACCTACGAGCAGTACTTC. Its translation: CASSLERGTSPMTYEQYF.

V and J are TRBV18 and TRBJ2-5, with D perhaps TRBD2 (5 bases). V lost 4 bases and J lost 2, with 8 bases in between. The CDR3 is 13 amino acids. Germline V gene sequence: CDR1 KGHSH, CDR2 LQKENI. In nucleotides, the CDR3 is TGTGCCAGCTCACAGACGGGACAAGAGACCCAGTACTTC. The encoded protein is CASSQTGQETQYF.

The chain has TRBV9 and TRBJ1-2; D gene unclear. The germline gives CDR1 SGDLS, CDR2 YYNGEE. V was shortened by 0 bases and J by 4 bases, with 7 bases between the two germline ends. This CDR3 comprises 13 residues. CDR3 amino acids: CASSVAGGYGYTF. In nucleotides, the CDR3 is TGTGCCAGCAGCGTAGCGGGAGGCTATGGCTACACCTTC.

This chain connects TRBV6-5 to TRBJ2-1; D may correspond to TRBD1 or TRBD2 (5 bases each). The CDR3 is made up of 15 amino acids. Trimming pared 8 bases from V and 4 bases from J, leaving 18 bases between. The germline gives CDR1 MNHEY, CDR2 SVGAGI. The CDR3 DNA is TGTGCCAGCGGGGGATCGTGGACAAATTACAATGAGCAGTTCTTC. Protein: CASGGSWTNYNEQFF.

V gene TRBV28 combines with J gene TRBJ1-1; weak D call: TRBD1 (5 bases). V lost 2 bases and J 1 base, leaving 8 bases between the germline ends. This CDR3 region has 14 residues. Germline V lookup: CDR1 MDHEN, CDR2 SYDVKM. Written as DNA, the CDR3 is TGTGCCAGCAGTTTACAGGGTAGGAACACTGAAGCTTTCTTT. Amino acid sequence: CASSLQGRNTEAFF.

V and J are TRBV20-1 and TRBJ2-7; the D gene could be TRBD1 or TRBD2 (6 bases each). V gave up 5 bases and J gave up 10 bases, with 12 bases separating them. Germline V gene sequence: CDR1 DFQATT, CDR2 SNEGSKA (reference sequence). CDR3 length equals 10 residues. CDR3 coding DNA: TGCAGTGCTCTCCGGGGGCGCCAGTACTTC. Translation: CSALRGRQYF.

The rearrangement uses TRBV7-3 and TRBJ2-1; 11 bases match TRBD2. The CDR3 is made up of 16 amino acids. Germline V lookup: CDR1 SGHTA, CDR2 FQGTGA. V was pared by 5 bases and J by 7 bases, with 10 bases of the junction left unmatched. The CDR3 loop reads CASSPIAGGRSNEQFF. The CDR3 DNA is TGTGCCAGCAGCCCAATAGCGGGGGGGCGGTCAAATGAGCAGTTCTTC.

This chain links TRBV9 with TRBJ2-7, with D tentatively TRBD1 (5 bases). Trimming removed 0 bases at V and 5 bases at J, with 12 bases between. CDR1 is SGDLS and CDR2 is YYNGEE in the germline V gene. The CDR3 contains 14 residues. The CDR3 DNA follows: TGTGCCAGCAGCGTAGAGGGCAGGGTCCACGAGCAGTACTTC. Translation: CASSVEGRVHEQYF.

The chain employs TRBV6-6 and TRBJ2-7, with 7 nucleotides matching TRBD2. The CDR3 runs 16 residues. Germline trimming cut 2 bases from V and 5 bases from J; bases unmatched to any gene: 12. Germline values: CDR1 MNHNY, CDR2 SVGAGI (reference sequence). This chain's CDR3 is CASSYTPPQRENEQYF. The CDR3 DNA reads as TGTGCCAGCAGTTACACCCCCCCGCAGCGGGAAAACGAGCAGTACTTC.

J is TRBJ2-7 and V is TRBV2, with no clear D. Germline V gene sequence: CDR1 SNHLY, CDR2 FYNNEI. The CDR3 length is 14 residues. The V and J ends lost 5 bases and 6 bases respectively, with 17 bases between them. The CDR3 is CASSYGVSSIEQYF. The CDR3 coding sequence is TGTGCCAGCAGTTATGGGGTTTCTTCTATCGAGCAGTACTTC.

The rearrangement joins TRBV7-9 to TRBJ2-6, with D hard to call. Germline lookup yields CDR1 SEHNR and CDR2 FQNEAQ (reference sequence). V was clipped by 4 bases and J by 0 bases, with 16 bases between them. The CDR3 runs to 18 residues. The CDR3 DNA reads as TGTGCCAGCAGCTCTACTGTTGCGGTTAGCTCTGGGGCCAACGTCCTGACTTTC. It codes for CASSSTVAVSSGANVLTF.

The chain is built from TRBV19 and TRBJ1-4; 7 bases align to TRBD1. Trimming cost V 10 bases and J 7 bases; bases outside gene matches: 9. The CDR3 runs to 13 residues. Germline V lookup: CDR1 LNHDA, CDR2 SQIVND (reference sequence). CDR3 nucleotides: TGTGCCACCCGACAGGGACCGACTGAAAAACTGTTTTTT. Encoded protein: CATRQGPTEKLFF.

This chain joins TRBV6-5 and TRBJ2-7; D is perhaps TRBD2 (5 bases). CDR3 size: 14 residues. Per the germline V gene, CDR1 is MNHEY and CDR2 is SVGAGI. V gave up 4 bases and J gave up 0 bases, with 10 bases separating them. For the CDR3, the DNA is TGTGCCAGCAGTTTGGACTGGAGCTCCTACGAGCAGTACTTC. It yields the protein CASSLDWSSYEQYF.

This rearrangement joins TRBV7-6 to TRBJ2-5; D gene uncertain. From germline, CDR1 is SGHVS and CDR2 FNYEAQ. CDR3 size: 15 residues. V gave up 5 bases and J gave up 0 bases, with 13 bases separating them. The CDR3 spells CASSEWSSYQETQYF. The DNA of the CDR3 is TGTGCCAGCAGCGAGTGGTCTAGTTACCAAGAGACCCAGTACTTC.

This chain connects TRBV2 to TRBJ2-2; D uncertain. CDR1 SNHLY and CDR2 FYNNEI come from the germline V gene. V was shortened by 3 bases and J by 1 base, with 6 bases between the two germline ends. The CDR3 loop spans 14 amino acids. The CDR3 DNA reads as TGTGCCAGCAGTGAGTCAGGGAACACCGGGGAGCTGTTTTTT. This sequence encodes CASSESGNTGELFF.

This clone was seen repeatedly, ten times or more. This chain uses TRBV6-5 with TRBJ2-1, with D tentatively TRBD1 or TRBD2 (6 bases each). CDR3 length: 14 residues. Trimming took 0 bases from V and 6 from J, leaving 9 bases between them. The germline gives CDR1 MNHEY, CDR2 SVGAGI. CDR3 bases: TGTGCCAGCAGTTACTCGGAGGGGGGCAATGAGCAGTTCTTC. Translating gives CASSYSEGGNEQFF.

The V and J genes are TRBV27 and TRBJ1-5; TRBD1 might be the D (6 bases). The length of the CDR3 is 14 residues. The ends were cut back, 6 bases at V and 5 bases at J, with 14 bases in the middle. From germline, CDR1 is MNHEY and CDR2 SMNVEV (reference sequence). The CDR3 reads CASRSNRAHQPQHF. The CDR3 DNA reads as TGTGCCAGCAGATCCAACAGGGCGCATCAGCCCCAGCATTTT.

The CDR3 reads CASSVEAGGSSGANVLTF. DNA of the CDR3: TGTGCCAGCAGCGTAGAAGCGGGGGGTAGCTCTGGGGCCAACGTCCTGACTTTC. This chain joins TRBV9 and TRBJ2-6; TRBD2 agrees at 9 bases. V shed 0 bases and J 0 bases; nucleotides not matched to a gene: 4. Germline values: CDR1 SGDLS, CDR2 YYNGEE. The CDR3 is 18 residues long.

The chain recombines TRBV7-2 with TRBJ2-7, with 12 bases lining up with TRBD2. CDR1 and CDR2 (germline): SGHTA, FQGNSA. The CDR3 covers 15 residues. Trimming at V came to 5 bases and at J to 3 bases, leaving 5 bases not matched to a gene. This chain's CDR3 is CASSPRTSGIYEQYF. For the CDR3, the DNA is TGTGCCAGCAGCCCAAGGACTAGCGGGATCTACGAGCAGTACTTC.

The V and J genes are TRBV30 and TRBJ1-3; D unclear. The CDR3 has 16 residues. With 0 bases removed from V and 2 bases from J, the gap between germline ends came to 14 bases. Germline V gene lookup returns CDR1 GTSNPN and CDR2 SVGIG (reference sequence). The CDR3 sequence is CAWSVRDLRPGNTIYF. CDR3 bases: TGTGCCTGGAGTGTACGAGATTTGCGGCCTGGAAACACCATATATTTT.

A single count supports this clone. The V call is TRBV6-1, the J call TRBJ1-2; 7 bases are a match to TRBD1. The CDR3 length is 13 residues. Germline-derived CDR1 and CDR2 are MNHNS and SASEGT. The ends lost 4 bases at V and 6 bases at J; junction bases unmatched: 5. As DNA, the CDR3 is TGTGCCAGCAGTGGGACAGGTAATGATGGCTACACCTTC. As protein: CASSGTGNDGYTF.

Of note for this clone: The sample has other DNA sequences that encode this CDR3 too. V gene TRBV9 combines with J gene TRBJ2-7; tentatively, D is TRBD1 (6 bases). The CDR3 spans 14 residues. V was clipped by 0 bases and J by 2 bases, with 9 bases between them. Germline V lookup: CDR1 SGDLS, CDR2 YYNGEE. CDR3 region: CASSVATGTYEQYF. CDR3 coding DNA: TGTGCCAGCAGCGTAGCTACAGGGACCTACGAGCAGTACTTC.

The V call is TRBV2, the J call TRBJ1-4; weak D call: TRBD1 (6 bases). CDR1 and CDR2 (germline): SNHLY, FYNNEI. The germline V and J ends were trimmed by 4 bases and 8 bases, with 17 bases remaining between them. The CDR3 totals 15 residues. The CDR3 DNA sequence: TGTGCCAGCAGTGTGCAGACAGGTCTGGGGGAAAAACTGTTTTTT. It yields the protein CASSVQTGLGEKLFF.

The gene calls are TRBV7-6 and TRBJ2-3, with TRBD2 identical over 14 bases. V lost 2 bases and J lost 5; bases outside the gene matches: 6. This CDR3 is 17 amino acids long. Germline CDR1 is SGHVS and CDR2 is FNYEAQ. CDR3 amino acids: CASSLRGLAGVLDTQYF. The CDR3 DNA follows: TGTGCCAGCAGCTTACGGGGACTAGCGGGAGTGTTAGATACGCAGTATTTT.

This clone was detected only once. The V call is TRBV28, the J call TRBJ2-7; D possibly matches TRBD1 or TRBD2 (5 bases each). This CDR3 spans 16 amino acids. V was shortened by 2 bases and J by 3 bases, with 17 bases between the two germline ends. CDR1 MDHEN and CDR2 SYDVKM come from the germline V gene. Here the CDR3 DNA reads TGTGCCAGCAGTTTAGGGGGTGGCTTAGCGAGCTACGAGCAGTACTTC. Translated, it gives CASSLGGGLASYEQYF.

This sequence joins TRBV28 and TRBJ2-7; D call uncertain. Germline CDR1 MDHEN, CDR2 SYDVKM. V was clipped by 6 bases and J by 4 bases, with 7 bases between them. The CDR3 totals 11 residues. The CDR3 loop reads CASSRRYEQYF. In DNA, the CDR3 is TGTGCCAGCAGCCGACGTTACGAGCAGTACTTC.

The chain is built from TRBV5-6 and TRBJ2-7; 9 nucleotides agree with TRBD1. Germline V lookup: CDR1 SGHDT, CDR2 YYEEEE. The CDR3 spans 13 residues. V dropped 6 bases and J dropped 7; count of bases not matched to a gene: 8. This CDR3 is CASNLQGALEQYF. In DNA, the CDR3 is TGTGCCAGCAACCTACAGGGGGCGCTTGAGCAGTACTTC.

The rearrangement links TRBV6-1 to TRBJ1-2; maybe TRBD1 (6 bases). V was trimmed by 3 bases and J by 7 bases, leaving 21 bases between them. The CDR3 runs 16 residues. Germline V gene data show CDR1 as MNHNS and CDR2 as SASEGT. CDR3 in DNA: TGTGCCAGCAGTGACATCGGACAGAAACGGCCAGGTGGCTACACCTTC. The encoded protein is CASSDIGQKRPGGYTF.